Sequencing of this T cell receptor beta chain was carried out in a study of cytomegalovirus exposure and HLA in healthy donors. PCR was performed using 60 Vbeta and 13 Jbeta primers. Sequenced by immunoSEQ multiplex PCR; TCRdb stores in-frame clones only, minus some. Here the sample spans 150,000 to 200,000 clones, 76% being singletons. The CDR3 length is 14 residues. V trimming: 9 bases; J trimming: 4 bases; junction bases outside the gene matches: 8. The V gene's germline CDR1 is MGHDK and CDR2 SYGVNS. The source of this sequence is a female donor in good health and CMV-seronegative. Sample: PBMCs. The rearrangement uses TRBV25-1 and TRBJ2-2; 7 positions agree with TRBD1. The CDR3 sequence: CASNRQGGTGELFF. DNA of the CDR3: TGTGCCAGTAACCGACAGGGTGGCACCGGGGAGCTGTTTTTT.